This T cell receptor beta chain was obtained from a study of CD8 T cells in ankylosing spondylitis. The V gene lost 3 bases and the J gene lost 8 bases, with 17 bases spanning the gap. The germline V gene encodes CDR1 DFQATT and CDR2 SNEGSKA (reference sequence). The CDR3 spans 14 residues. This clonotype was counted a few times. One entry per CDR3 protein results from TCRdb running MiXCR on the 5' RACE reads. Counted here are about 240,000 distinct CDR3 sequences, 9.5% to 12% occurring once; the ten biggest clones make up around 6.5%. This TCR was recovered from a male donor with ankylosing spondylitis or in good health (not recorded which). V is TRBV20-1 and J is TRBJ2-1; TRBD2 might be the D (6 bases). Sequenced material: blood, either unsorted or a sorted T cell fraction (not recorded which). The CDR3 DNA is TGCAGTGCTAGGAAGGCAGGACTAACCCATGAGCAGTTCTTC. This gives the protein CSARKAGLTHEQFF.